These T cell receptor beta chains were read from a single sample in a study of shared clonotypes between healthy human individuals. The data were produced by immunoSEQ multiplex PCR, yet TCRdb's version contains in-frame clones alone and is incomplete. The repertoire includes about 580,000 clones, roughly 98% of them detected once, and approximately 0.3% sits in the top ten. Material for sequencing was naive CD8+ T cells sorted from blood. Receptors originate from a man younger than 40 in good health. The CDR3 runs from the conserved cysteine through the conserved F or W. The order of the fields is J gene, D gene, V gene, clone size, CDR3 protein, CDR3 DNA. The D gene is left open where the match is weak. A clone size is listed for some rows: how often the clone was seen (once, few, many), or a class if it is expanded.

j_gene: TRBJ2-7; d_gene: TRBD2; v_gene: TRBV7-9; abundance: NA; CDR3aa: CASSLIGAASGNYEQYF; CDR3nt: TGTGCCAGCAGCTTAATAGGGGCCGCTAGCGGGAACTACGAGCAGTACTTC
j_gene: TRBJ1-2; d_gene: TRBD1; v_gene: TRBV6-5; abundance: NA; CDR3aa: CASSNGQGAFDGYTF; CDR3nt: TGTGCCAGCAGTAACGGACAGGGGGCTTTCGATGGCTACACCTTC
j_gene: TRBJ2-5; d_gene: NA; v_gene: TRBV6-6; abundance: NA; CDR3aa: CASSFTSRTILQTQYF; CDR3nt: TGTGCCAGCAGTTTCACGTCCCGGACTATCCTTCAGACCCAGTACTTC
j_gene: TRBJ1-5; d_gene: NA; v_gene: TRBV4-1; abundance: NA; CDR3aa: CASSPYYSNQPQHF; CDR3nt: TGCGCCAGCAGCCCCTATTATAGCAATCAGCCCCAGCATTTT
j_gene: TRBJ2-7; d_gene: TRBD1; v_gene: TRBV5-4; abundance: NA; CDR3aa: CASSPGTGAYEQYF; CDR3nt: TGTGCCAGCAGCCCGGGGACAGGGGCCTACGAGCAGTACTTC
j_gene: TRBJ2-3; d_gene: NA; v_gene: TRBV7-9; abundance: NA; CDR3aa: CASSLLGDSTDTQYF; CDR3nt: TGTGCCAGCAGCTTACTGGGGGATAGCACAGATACGCAGTATTTT
j_gene: TRBJ2-7; d_gene: NA; v_gene: TRBV7-9; abundance: NA; CDR3aa: CASSLGDTYEQYF; CDR3nt: TGTGCCAGCAGCTTAGGGGACACATACGAGCAGTACTTC
j_gene: TRBJ2-3; d_gene: TRBD1; v_gene: TRBV7-2; abundance: NA; CDR3aa: CASSLDGRGQDTQYF; CDR3nt: TGTGCCAGCAGCTTAGACGGCAGGGGGCAAGATACGCAGTATTTT
j_gene: TRBJ2-7; d_gene: NA; v_gene: TRBV7-9; abundance: NA; CDR3aa: CASSPPQGYYEQYF; CDR3nt: TGTGCCAGCAGCCCACCACAGGGCTACTACGAGCAGTACTTC
j_gene: TRBJ2-2; d_gene: NA; v_gene: TRBV15; abundance: NA; CDR3aa: CATSRMGDSGFWTGELFF; CDR3nt: TGTGCCACCAGCAGGATGGGGGATAGCGGCTTCTGGACCGGGGAGCTGTTTTTT
j_gene: TRBJ2-1; d_gene: NA; v_gene: TRBV29-1; abundance: NA; CDR3aa: CSVEGAAGVPYNEQFF; CDR3nt: TGCAGCGTTGAAGGGGCCGCCGGGGTCCCCTACAATGAGCAGTTCTTC
j_gene: TRBJ1-2; d_gene: NA; v_gene: TRBV11-2; abundance: NA; CDR3aa: CASSLDAPAGHRGYTF; CDR3nt: TGTGCCAGCAGCTTAGACGCGCCTGCCGGGCATCGTGGCTACACCTTC
j_gene: TRBJ1-2; d_gene: NA; v_gene: TRBV2; abundance: NA; CDR3aa: CASRTGSYNYGYTF; CDR3nt: TGTGCCAGCAGGACTGGAAGCTACAACTATGGCTACACCTTC
j_gene: TRBJ2-7; d_gene: TRBD1; v_gene: TRBV14; abundance: NA; CDR3aa: CASSQERRTGLELYEQYF; CDR3nt: TGTGCCAGCAGCCAAGAGCGACGGACAGGGTTGGAGCTCTACGAGCAGTACTTC
j_gene: TRBJ2-1; d_gene: NA; v_gene: TRBV5-5; abundance: once; CDR3aa: CASSFLAEQFF; CDR3nt: TGTGCCAGCAGCTTTTTGGCTGAGCAGTTCTTC
j_gene: TRBJ1-5; d_gene: NA; v_gene: TRBV6-1; abundance: NA; CDR3aa: CASSEYGRLRQPQHF; CDR3nt: TGTGCCAGCAGTGAATACGGCCGTTTGAGGCAGCCCCAGCATTTT
j_gene: TRBJ2-7; d_gene: TRBD2; v_gene: TRBV27; abundance: NA; CDR3aa: CASSFQGLAGGGEQYF; CDR3nt: TGTGCCAGCAGTTTCCAGGGACTAGCGGGAGGAGGAGAGCAGTACTTC
j_gene: TRBJ2-7; d_gene: TRBD2; v_gene: TRBV14; abundance: NA; CDR3aa: CASSLRAGGTMMNEQYF; CDR3nt: TGTGCCAGCAGCCTTCGAGCGGGAGGAACAATGATGAACGAGCAGTACTTC
j_gene: TRBJ2-7; d_gene: NA; v_gene: TRBV27; abundance: NA; CDR3aa: CASSSPRDLYF; CDR3nt: TGTGCCAGCAGCTCCCCCCGGGACCTGTACTTC
j_gene: TRBJ2-4; d_gene: TRBD1; v_gene: TRBV5-1; abundance: NA; CDR3aa: CASSLGVRDRGTKNIQYF; CDR3nt: TGCGCCAGCAGCTTGGGAGTGAGGGACAGGGGGACCAAAAACATTCAGTACTTC
j_gene: TRBJ2-5; d_gene: TRBD1; v_gene: TRBV9; abundance: once; CDR3aa: CASSVAGTGQETQYF; CDR3nt: TGTGCCAGCAGCGTAGCGGGGACAGGTCAAGAGACCCAGTACTTC
j_gene: TRBJ2-3; d_gene: NA; v_gene: TRBV4-1; abundance: NA; CDR3aa: CASSLTPGVTDTQYF; CDR3nt: TGCGCCAGCAGCCTCACACCAGGGGTCACAGATACGCAGTATTTT
j_gene: TRBJ2-3; d_gene: NA; v_gene: TRBV28; abundance: NA; CDR3aa: CASSYASDITDTQYF; CDR3nt: TGTGCCAGCAGTTATGCTAGCGACATAACAGATACGCAGTATTTT
j_gene: TRBJ2-2; d_gene: NA; v_gene: TRBV11-2; abundance: NA; CDR3aa: CASSLGARLSWNTGELFF; CDR3nt: TGTGCCAGCAGCTTAGGAGCCAGGCTATCCTGGAACACCGGGGAGCTGTTTTTT
j_gene: TRBJ1-1; d_gene: NA; v_gene: TRBV7-8; abundance: NA; CDR3aa: CASSQGPTAEAFF; CDR3nt: TGTGCCAGCAGCCAGGGACCGACAGCTGAAGCTTTCTTT
j_gene: TRBJ2-1; d_gene: NA; v_gene: TRBV9; abundance: NA; CDR3aa: CASSVAVLGEQFF; CDR3nt: TGTGCCAGCAGCGTAGCTGTTCTCGGTGAGCAGTTCTTC
j_gene: TRBJ2-7; d_gene: TRBD2; v_gene: TRBV23-1; abundance: NA; CDR3aa: CASSQGSGGIYEQYF; CDR3nt: TGCGCCAGCAGTCAAGGTAGCGGGGGAATATACGAGCAGTACTTC
j_gene: TRBJ2-3; d_gene: NA; v_gene: TRBV18; abundance: NA; CDR3aa: CASSPLGASTDTQYF; CDR3nt: TGTGCCAGCTCACCATTGGGGGCTAGCACAGATACGCAGTATTTT
j_gene: TRBJ2-2; d_gene: NA; v_gene: TRBV7-9; abundance: NA; CDR3aa: CASSLSAELFF; CDR3nt: TGTGCCAGCAGCTTAAGTGCGGAGCTGTTTTTT
j_gene: TRBJ2-7; d_gene: NA; v_gene: TRBV27; abundance: NA; CDR3aa: CASRATERFYEQYF; CDR3nt: TGTGCCAGCAGAGCGACAGAGAGGTTCTACGAGCAGTACTTC
j_gene: TRBJ1-2; d_gene: NA; v_gene: TRBV11-2; abundance: few; CDR3aa: CASSPMPWDDYGYTF; CDR3nt: TGTGCCAGCAGCCCTATGCCCTGGGACGACTATGGCTACACCTTC
j_gene: TRBJ2-1; d_gene: TRBD2; v_gene: TRBV27; abundance: NA; CDR3aa: CASSLPGTSGRNHEQFF; CDR3nt: TGTGCCAGCAGTTTACCCGGGACTAGCGGGAGAAACCATGAGCAGTTCTTC
j_gene: TRBJ2-5; d_gene: NA; v_gene: TRBV9; abundance: many; CDR3aa: CASSVGNGLRETQYF; CDR3nt: TGTGCCAGCAGCGTAGGTAACGGCCTCCGGGAGACCCAGTACTTC
j_gene: TRBJ2-2; d_gene: NA; v_gene: TRBV5-1; abundance: NA; CDR3aa: CASGYGSALNTGELFF; CDR3nt: TGCGCCAGCGGTTATGGCTCAGCGCTTAACACCGGGGAGCTGTTTTTT
j_gene: TRBJ2-1; d_gene: TRBD1; v_gene: TRBV10-3; abundance: NA; CDR3aa: CAISSATGVRENNEQFF; CDR3nt: TGTGCCATCAGTTCAGCGACAGGGGTCAGAGAGAACAATGAGCAGTTCTTC
j_gene: TRBJ1-1; d_gene: NA; v_gene: TRBV25-1; abundance: once; CDR3aa: CASGSNTEAFF; CDR3nt: TGTGCCAGTGGTAGTAACACTGAAGCTTTCTTT
j_gene: TRBJ1-5; d_gene: NA; v_gene: TRBV27; abundance: NA; CDR3aa: CASSGSGNLNQPQHF; CDR3nt: TGTGCCAGCAGCGGTTCAGGGAACCTTAATCAGCCCCAGCATTTT
j_gene: TRBJ1-5; d_gene: NA; v_gene: TRBV6-5; abundance: once; CDR3aa: CASRSGVRGPQHF; CDR3nt: TGTGCCAGCAGATCAGGTGTAAGGGGACCCCAGCATTTT
j_gene: TRBJ2-7; d_gene: NA; v_gene: TRBV29-1; abundance: NA; CDR3aa: CSVAPDSSYEQYF; CDR3nt: TGCAGCGTTGCTCCGGACAGCTCCTACGAGCAGTACTTC
j_gene: TRBJ2-7; d_gene: TRBD1; v_gene: TRBV28; abundance: NA; CDR3aa: CASSQWTGGNSEYF; CDR3nt: TGTGCCAGCAGTCAATGGACAGGGGGCAATTCGGAGTACTTC
j_gene: TRBJ2-1; d_gene: NA; v_gene: TRBV6-6; abundance: NA; CDR3aa: CASSNTPFSYNEQFF; CDR3nt: TGTGCCAGCAGCAACACACCCTTCTCCTACAATGAGCAGTTCTTC
j_gene: TRBJ2-7; d_gene: NA; v_gene: TRBV5-6; abundance: once; CDR3aa: CASSSGTKQYEQYF; CDR3nt: TGTGCCAGCAGCTCAGGCACAAAACAATACGAGCAGTACTTC
j_gene: TRBJ2-3; d_gene: NA; v_gene: TRBV27; abundance: NA; CDR3aa: CASSLSRGADTQYF; CDR3nt: TGTGCCAGCAGTTTAAGCAGGGGAGCCGATACGCAGTATTTT
j_gene: TRBJ2-5; d_gene: TRBD1; v_gene: TRBV18; abundance: NA; CDR3aa: CASSPSGQGDLETQYF; CDR3nt: TGTGCCAGCTCACCATCCGGACAGGGCGACTTGGAGACCCAGTACTTC
j_gene: TRBJ2-2; d_gene: TRBD2; v_gene: TRBV25-1; abundance: NA; CDR3aa: CASSHSSGYSTGELFF; CDR3nt: TGTGCCAGCAGCCATTCTAGCGGGTATAGCACCGGGGAGCTGTTTTTT
j_gene: TRBJ2-5; d_gene: NA; v_gene: TRBV5-1; abundance: NA; CDR3aa: CASSPQGGIETQYF; CDR3nt: TGCGCCAGCAGCCCCCAGGGGGGGATTGAGACCCAGTACTTC
j_gene: TRBJ2-7; d_gene: NA; v_gene: TRBV5-5; abundance: NA; CDR3aa: CASSSPAPGGTVGDEQYF; CDR3nt: TGTGCCAGCAGCTCCCCCGCCCCTGGAGGCACCGTGGGGGACGAGCAGTACTTC
j_gene: TRBJ2-3; d_gene: NA; v_gene: TRBV5-4; abundance: NA; CDR3aa: CASSARGTDTQYF; CDR3nt: TGTGCCAGCAGCGCCCGCGGTACAGATACGCAGTATTTT
j_gene: TRBJ2-5; d_gene: NA; v_gene: TRBV27; abundance: NA; CDR3aa: CASSLSLQETQYF; CDR3nt: TGTGCCAGCAGTTTATCCCTACAAGAGACCCAGTACTTC
j_gene: TRBJ2-1; d_gene: NA; v_gene: TRBV6-6; abundance: NA; CDR3aa: CASSFRARSYNEQFF; CDR3nt: TGTGCCAGCAGTTTCAGAGCACGGTCCTACAATGAGCAGTTCTTC
j_gene: TRBJ2-3; d_gene: NA; v_gene: TRBV5-1; abundance: NA; CDR3aa: CASSLAGKYTDTQYF; CDR3nt: TGCGCCAGCAGTCTCGCGGGGAAGTACACAGATACGCAGTATTTT
j_gene: TRBJ1-4; d_gene: TRBD1; v_gene: TRBV13; abundance: NA; CDR3aa: CASSYGTGGVKLFF; CDR3nt: TGTGCCAGCAGCTACGGGACAGGGGGCGTAAAACTGTTTTTT
j_gene: TRBJ2-7; d_gene: TRBD2; v_gene: TRBV7-9; abundance: NA; CDR3aa: CASSLDLAGGSYEQYF; CDR3nt: TGTGCCAGCAGCTTAGACCTAGCGGGTGGCTCCTACGAGCAGTACTTC